Below are 7 T cell receptor beta chains sequenced from a single sample in a study of T cells after yellow fever vaccination (dated by TCRdb to the late 2010s). Library method: 5' RACE. The data were produced on an Illumina NovaSeq 6000. TCRdb itself trimmed the public reads at Q25 with fastp, ran MiXCR and retained productive beta chains. Each CDR3 protein appears once, grouped with its most common genes and DNA. For this sample the table gives more than 200,000 distinct CDR3 sequences, of which approximately 3.6% were detected only once. Under 20% of the sample rests with the top ten. The sample's treatment or condition, from its label and the paper: live attenuated yellow fever vaccine strain. The starting material was PBMCs, obtained 15 days after the yellow fever booster vaccination. The receptors come from a man aged 18 to 30 who received the YFV17D yellow fever vaccine.

In its sample, this clonotype was seen many times. The V call is TRBV12-3 or TRBV12-4, the J call TRBJ1-5; no clear D gene. There are 13 residues in the CDR3. Trimming removed 2 bases from V and 4 bases from J, with 6 bases in between. The CDR3 DNA follows: TGTGCCAGCAGTTTATATAGGAATCAGCCCCAGCATTTT. Translation: CASSLYRNQPQHF.

This clonotype has at least ten counts. This chain uses TRBV4-1 with TRBJ2-5; no firm D call. The germline V gene has CDR1 MGHRA and CDR2 YSYEKL. Trimming pared 0 bases from V and 1 base from J, leaving 9 bases between. This CDR3 spans 15 amino acids. The CDR3 DNA follows: TGCGCCAGCAGCCAAGAAATCGTGCCCCAAGAGACCCAGTACTTC. Translating it yields CASSQEIVPQETQYF.

This clonotype was observed at least ten times. The genes are TRBV20-1 and TRBJ1-5; 8 nucleotides align to TRBD1. Germline assignment: CDR1 DFQATT and CDR2 SNEGSKA (reference sequence). V was pared by 6 bases and J by 4 bases, with 2 bases of the junction left unmatched. The CDR3 length is 12 residues. CDR3 DNA: TGCAGTGCCCGGGACAGGAATCAGCCCCAGCATTTT. Its translation is CSARDRNQPQHF.

This clonotype was seen many times. The chain joins TRBV19 to TRBJ2-7, with 9 bases that match TRBD1. CDR3 size: 14 residues. J gave up 5 bases and V 7 bases, and 9 bases lay outside the gene matches. Germline lookup yields CDR1 LNHDA and CDR2 SQIVND (reference sequence). The CDR3 nucleotides read TGTGCCAGTACAGGTGGGACAGGGTACCACGAGCAGTACTTC. Translated, it gives CASTGGTGYHEQYF.

This clonotype was detected once. This may stem from a read error, because a much larger clone lies one nucleotide away. V and J are TRBV9 and TRBJ2-3; D might be TRBD1 or TRBD2, each matching 5 bases. Trimming took off 4 bases at V and 8 bases at J, with 17 bases between the two ends. The length of the CDR3 is 14 residues. CDR1 SGDLS and CDR2 YYNGEE come from the germline V gene. The CDR3 loop reads CASSSGTPAITQYF. The CDR3, as DNA: TGTGCCAGCAGCTCTGGGACGCCGGCAATTACGCAGTATTTT. The full variable domain, its missing parts supplied by reference TRBV9 and TRBJ2-3, is DSGVTQTPKHLITATGQRVTLRCSPRSGDLSVYWYQQSLDQGLQFLIQYYNGEERAKGNILERFSAQQFPDLHSELNLSSLELGDSALYFCASSSGTPAITQYFGPGTRLTVL.

This clonotype has ten or more counts. This chain joins TRBV18 and TRBJ1-2, with D unresolved. V was clipped by 3 bases and J by 4 bases, with 12 bases between them. CDR1 and CDR2 from the germline V gene are KGHSH and LQKENI. The CDR3 runs 14 residues. CDR3 DNA sequence: TGTGCCAGCTCACCGGCGGAGGTCGGCTATGGCTACACCTTC. Translation: CASSPAEVGYGYTF.

There are many counts of this clonotype. The chain joins TRBV2 to TRBJ1-2; no reliable D call. CDR3 size: 14 residues. The germline CDR1 and CDR2 sequences are SNHLY and FYNNEI. Trimming took off 8 bases at V and 4 bases at J, with 17 bases between the two ends. In DNA form, the CDR3 reads TGTGCCAGCGGCACAGAGGCTCTCGTCTATGGCTACACCTTC. Its translation: CASGTEALVYGYTF.